This T cell receptor beta chain appears in the sequencing data of a study of T cells in tumors after PD-1 blockade. Study as a whole: Excluded were patients with checkpoint blockade, immunosuppressants, or radiotherapy or other anti-cancer therapy within 4 weeks. Points from the study as a whole: Peripheral recruitment is suggested, as some novel exhausted tumor clones were in pre-treatment blood.

Here immunoSEQ multiplex PCR was the method, and the copy in TCRdb shows in-frame clones only, minus some. Counted here are roughly 9,300 clones, around 67% occurring once; the ten biggest clones make up 13%. For this clone: Its antigen is unknown.

The CDR3 length is 14 residues. The germline V gene has CDR1 SGHDT and CDR2 YYEEEE. V lost 4 bases to trimming and J lost 6 bases; unmatched junction nucleotides: 9. This TCR derives from a human donor with basal cell carcinoma. Sample: tumor tissue, taken after anti-PD-1 treatment. The chain uses TRBV5-6 and TRBJ2-5; TRBD1 aligns across 7 bases. The DNA of the CDR3 is TGTGCCAGCAGCGCCTGGGACAGAGAGAAGACCCAGTACTTC. It yields the protein CASSAWDREKTQYF.